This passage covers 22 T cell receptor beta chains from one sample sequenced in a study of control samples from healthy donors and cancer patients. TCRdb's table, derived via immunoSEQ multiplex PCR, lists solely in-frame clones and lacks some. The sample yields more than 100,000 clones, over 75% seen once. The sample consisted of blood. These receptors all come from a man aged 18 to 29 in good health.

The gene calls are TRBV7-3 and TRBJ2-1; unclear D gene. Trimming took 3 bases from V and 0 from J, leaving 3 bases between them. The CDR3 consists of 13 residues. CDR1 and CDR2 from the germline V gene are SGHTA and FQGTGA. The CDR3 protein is CASSLSSYNEQFF. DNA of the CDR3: TGTGCCAGCAGCTTGTCCTCCTACAATGAGCAGTTCTTC.

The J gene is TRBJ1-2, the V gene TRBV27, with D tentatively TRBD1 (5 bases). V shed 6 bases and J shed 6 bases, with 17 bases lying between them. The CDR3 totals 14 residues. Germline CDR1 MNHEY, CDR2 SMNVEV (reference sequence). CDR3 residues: CASSPLSRRDGYTF. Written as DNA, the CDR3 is TGTGCCAGCAGCCCCCTTAGTCGCAGGGATGGCTACACCTTC.

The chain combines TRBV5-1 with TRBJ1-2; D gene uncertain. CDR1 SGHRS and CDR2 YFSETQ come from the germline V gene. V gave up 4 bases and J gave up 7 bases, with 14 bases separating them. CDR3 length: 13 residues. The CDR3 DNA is TGCGCCAGCAGCCTGGACGCGCAACTTGGCTACACCTTC. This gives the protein CASSLDAQLGYTF.

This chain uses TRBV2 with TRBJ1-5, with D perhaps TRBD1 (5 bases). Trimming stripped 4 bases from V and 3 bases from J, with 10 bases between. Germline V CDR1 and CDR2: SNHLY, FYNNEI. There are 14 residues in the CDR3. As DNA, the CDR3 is TGTGCCAGCAGTGGCGACAGTCCCAATCAGCCCCAGCATTTT. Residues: CASSGDSPNQPQHF.

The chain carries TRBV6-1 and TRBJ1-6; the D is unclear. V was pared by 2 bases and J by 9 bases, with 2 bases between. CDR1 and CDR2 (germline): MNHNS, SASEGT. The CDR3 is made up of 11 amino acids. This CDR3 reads CASSESSPLHF. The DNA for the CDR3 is TGTGCCAGCAGTGAATCTTCACCCCTCCACTTT.

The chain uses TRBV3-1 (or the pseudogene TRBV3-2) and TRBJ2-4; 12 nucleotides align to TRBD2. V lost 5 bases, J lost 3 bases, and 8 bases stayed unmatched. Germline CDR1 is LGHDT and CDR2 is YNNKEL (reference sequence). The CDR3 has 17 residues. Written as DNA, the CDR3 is TGTGCCAGCAGCGCTCGACTAGCGGGGGTAAACAAAAACATTCAGTACTTC. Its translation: CASSARLAGVNKNIQYF.

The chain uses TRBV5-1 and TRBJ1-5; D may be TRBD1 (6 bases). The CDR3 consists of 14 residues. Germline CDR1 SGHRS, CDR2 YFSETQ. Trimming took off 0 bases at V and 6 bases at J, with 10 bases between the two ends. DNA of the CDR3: TGCGCCAGCAGCTTGGAAGGGGGGCCTCAGCCCCAGCATTTT. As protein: CASSLEGGPQPQHF.

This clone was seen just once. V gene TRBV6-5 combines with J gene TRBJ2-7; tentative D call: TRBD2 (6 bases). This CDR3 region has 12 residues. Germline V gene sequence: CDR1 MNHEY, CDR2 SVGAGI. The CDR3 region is CASQILTGEKIV. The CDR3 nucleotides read TGTGCCAGCCAAATACTTACGGGGGAGAAGATCGTC.

The CDR3 is CASSDRGFKETQYF. For the CDR3, the DNA is TGTGCCAGCAGCGACAGGGGGTTTAAAGAGACCCAGTACTTC. This chain connects TRBV2 to TRBJ2-5, with 9 bases matching TRBD1. Germline-derived CDR1 and CDR2 are SNHLY and FYNNEI. Trimming took 6 bases from V and 3 from J; bases not matched to a gene: 5. The length of the CDR3 is 14 residues.

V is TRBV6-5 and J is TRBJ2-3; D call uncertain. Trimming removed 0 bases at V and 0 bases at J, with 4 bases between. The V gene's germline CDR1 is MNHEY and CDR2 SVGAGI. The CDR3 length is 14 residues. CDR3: CASSYSVSTDTQYF. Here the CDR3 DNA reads TGTGCCAGCAGTTACTCGGTTAGCACAGATACGCAGTATTTT.

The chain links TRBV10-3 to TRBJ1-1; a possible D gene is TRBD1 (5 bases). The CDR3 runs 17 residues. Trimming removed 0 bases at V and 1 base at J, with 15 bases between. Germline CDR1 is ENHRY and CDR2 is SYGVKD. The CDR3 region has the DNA TGTGCCATCAGTGAGTCGACGTCGGACACCAAGAACACTGAAGCTTTCTTT. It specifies CAISESTSDTKNTEAFF.

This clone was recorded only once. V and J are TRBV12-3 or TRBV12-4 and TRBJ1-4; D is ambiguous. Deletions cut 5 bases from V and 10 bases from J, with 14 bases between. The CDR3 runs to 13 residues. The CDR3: CASSISHRGKLFF. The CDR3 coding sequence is TGTGCCAGCAGTATTTCACACCGAGGAAAACTGTTTTTT.

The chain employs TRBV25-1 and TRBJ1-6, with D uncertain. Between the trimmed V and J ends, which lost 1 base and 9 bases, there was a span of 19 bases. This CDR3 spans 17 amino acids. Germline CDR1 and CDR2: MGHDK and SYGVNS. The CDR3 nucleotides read TGTGCCAGCAGTGAATTCCTACAGCCCGAAGGAGGTTCACCCCTCCACTTT. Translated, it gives CASSEFLQPEGGSPLHF.

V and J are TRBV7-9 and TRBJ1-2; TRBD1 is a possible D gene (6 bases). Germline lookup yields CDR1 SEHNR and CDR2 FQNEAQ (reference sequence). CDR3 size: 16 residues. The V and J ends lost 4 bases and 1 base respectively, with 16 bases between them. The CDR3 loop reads CASSSKGERVNYGYTF. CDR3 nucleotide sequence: TGTGCCAGCAGCTCAAAGGGGGAGCGCGTTAACTATGGCTACACCTTC.

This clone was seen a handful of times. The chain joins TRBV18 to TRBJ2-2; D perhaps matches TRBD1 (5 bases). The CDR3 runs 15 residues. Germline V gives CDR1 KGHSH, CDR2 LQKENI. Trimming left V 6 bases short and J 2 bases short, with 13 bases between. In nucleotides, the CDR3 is TGTGCCAGCTCTTATGACAGCGCCAACACCGGGGAGCTGTTTTTT. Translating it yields CASSYDSANTGELFF.

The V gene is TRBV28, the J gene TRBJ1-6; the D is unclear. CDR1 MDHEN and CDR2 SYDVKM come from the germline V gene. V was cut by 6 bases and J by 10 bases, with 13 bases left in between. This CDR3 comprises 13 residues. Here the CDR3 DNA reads TGTGCCAGCAGCCCCACGGTCCAGTCACCCCTCCACTTT. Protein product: CASSPTVQSPLHF.

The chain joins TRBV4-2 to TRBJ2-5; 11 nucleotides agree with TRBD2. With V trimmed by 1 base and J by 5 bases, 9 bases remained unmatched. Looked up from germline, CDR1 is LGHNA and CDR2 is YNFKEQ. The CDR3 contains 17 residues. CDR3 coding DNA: TGTGCCAGCAGCCAAGTGGGGCTAGCGGGGGGCAGGGAGACCCAGTACTTC. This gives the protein CASSQVGLAGGRETQYF.

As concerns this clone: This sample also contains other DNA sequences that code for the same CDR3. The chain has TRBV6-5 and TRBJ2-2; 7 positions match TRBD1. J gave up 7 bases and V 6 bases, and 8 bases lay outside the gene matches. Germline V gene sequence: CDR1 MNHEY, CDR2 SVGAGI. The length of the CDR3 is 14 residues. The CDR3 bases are TGTGCCAGCAGCCCACAGGGGACCGGCGGGGAGCTGTTTTTT. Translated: CASSPQGTGGELFF.

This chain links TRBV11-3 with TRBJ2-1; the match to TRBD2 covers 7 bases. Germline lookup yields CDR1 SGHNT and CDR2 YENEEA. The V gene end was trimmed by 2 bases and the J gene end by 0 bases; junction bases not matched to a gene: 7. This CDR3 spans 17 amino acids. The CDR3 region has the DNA TGTGCCAGCAGCTTAAGCCTACTAGCGCGCTCCTACAATGAGCAGTTCTTC. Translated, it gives CASSLSLLARSYNEQFF.

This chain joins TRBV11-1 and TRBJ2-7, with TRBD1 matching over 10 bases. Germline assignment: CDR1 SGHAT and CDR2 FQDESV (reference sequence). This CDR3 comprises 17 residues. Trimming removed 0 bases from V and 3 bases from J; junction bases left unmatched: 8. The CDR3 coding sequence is TGTGCCAGCAGCTTAGCCTACCGGGACAGGGGCAACTACGAGCAGTACTTC. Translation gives CASSLAYRDRGNYEQYF.

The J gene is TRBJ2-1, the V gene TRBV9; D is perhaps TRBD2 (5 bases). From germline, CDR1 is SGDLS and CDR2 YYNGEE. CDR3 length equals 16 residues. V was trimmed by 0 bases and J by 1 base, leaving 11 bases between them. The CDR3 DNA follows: TGTGCCAGCAGCGTAGGGTCTAGCCCGTCCTACAATGAGCAGTTCTTC. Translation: CASSVGSSPSYNEQFF.

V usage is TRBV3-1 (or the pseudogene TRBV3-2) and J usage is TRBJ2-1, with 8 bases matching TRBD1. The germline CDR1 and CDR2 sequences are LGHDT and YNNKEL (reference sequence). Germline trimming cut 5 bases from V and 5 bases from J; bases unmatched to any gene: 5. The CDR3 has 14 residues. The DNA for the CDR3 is TGTGCCAGCAGCAGGAGGACAGGGAACAATGAGCAGTTCTTC. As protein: CASSRRTGNNEQFF.